This entry concerns a single T cell receptor beta chain. Antigen: not known. These data belong to a study of cytotoxic CD8 clonotypes in ibrutinib-treated CLL. Across the study: Investigators collected response samples after a median approximately twelve months of treatment, range 6 to 36.

In germline, CDR1 is LNHNV, CDR2 YYDKDF (reference sequence). Trimming took 0 bases from V and 5 from J; bases not matched to a gene: 8. CDR3 length: 17 residues. General study results and limits: At the start, clonality exceeded age-matched healthy donors and followed circulating CD8+ T-cell counts. Private clonotypes, not public ones, expanded at ibrutinib response.

Depth targeted 1 in 200,000 to 1 in 1 million T cells, averaging 10x coverage per clonotype. Repertoires were generated with immunoSEQ multiplex PCR, while TCRdb's copy carries only in-frame clones and drops some. The sample includes about 57,000 clones, around 60% of them seen just once. The V gene is TRBV15, the J gene TRBJ2-7, with 12 bases that match TRBD1. The material was PBMCs, obtained after 24 months of ibrutinib treatment. The receptor comes from a human donor with chronic lymphocytic leukemia. The CDR3 protein is CATSRDFPGTGGNEQYF. Here the CDR3 DNA reads TGTGCCACCAGCAGAGATTTCCCCGGGACAGGGGGCAACGAGCAGTACTTC.